The sequence of this TCR beta chain was determined in a study of technical replicates of blood from a handful of donors (dated by TCRdb to about 2017). Details on this clone: Its antigen is unknown. The sample holds no much larger clone one base away, and base qualities are not on file.

As encoded in the germline V gene, CDR1 is SGHVS while CDR2 is FQNEAQ. Taken from cysteine to phenylalanine, the CDR3 has 16 residues. CDR3 DNA only is kept here, 48 bases in frame from base 1. V and J are trimmed by 2 bases and 10 bases, and the gene matches miss 9 bases of the junction. The library was produced with the immunoSEQ multiplex PCR assay. Held by TCRdb, this immuneACCESS table contains in-frame sequences only and omits some clones. Under half of the omission traces to an unresolved V gene where checked; the cause of the rest is unknown. For this sample there are tens of thousands of clones; around 94% appear just once. The top ten clonotypes cover about 0.4% of the sample.

Sequencing used T cells isolated from PBMCs. The sequence derives from a human donor in good health. The chain couples TRBV7-8 to TRBJ2-1, and 12 bases in between align with TRBD2. The sequenced DNA is TGTGCCAGCAGCTTACCTAGCGGGAGGGCGCACGGGGAGCAGTTCTTC. Its coded protein is CASSLPSGRAHGEQFF.